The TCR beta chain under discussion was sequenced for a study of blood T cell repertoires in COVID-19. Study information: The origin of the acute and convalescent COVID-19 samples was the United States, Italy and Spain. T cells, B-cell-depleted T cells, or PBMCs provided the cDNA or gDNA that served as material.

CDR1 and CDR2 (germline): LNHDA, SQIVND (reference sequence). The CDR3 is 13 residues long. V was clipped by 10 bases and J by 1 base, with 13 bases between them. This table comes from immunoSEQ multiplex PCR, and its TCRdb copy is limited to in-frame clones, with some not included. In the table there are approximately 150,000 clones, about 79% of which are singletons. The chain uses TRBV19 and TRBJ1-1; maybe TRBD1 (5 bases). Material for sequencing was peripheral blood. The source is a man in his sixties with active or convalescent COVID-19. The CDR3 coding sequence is TGTGCCACATCGTTGGGGCCGAACACTGAAGCTTTCTTT. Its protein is CATSLGPNTEAFF.